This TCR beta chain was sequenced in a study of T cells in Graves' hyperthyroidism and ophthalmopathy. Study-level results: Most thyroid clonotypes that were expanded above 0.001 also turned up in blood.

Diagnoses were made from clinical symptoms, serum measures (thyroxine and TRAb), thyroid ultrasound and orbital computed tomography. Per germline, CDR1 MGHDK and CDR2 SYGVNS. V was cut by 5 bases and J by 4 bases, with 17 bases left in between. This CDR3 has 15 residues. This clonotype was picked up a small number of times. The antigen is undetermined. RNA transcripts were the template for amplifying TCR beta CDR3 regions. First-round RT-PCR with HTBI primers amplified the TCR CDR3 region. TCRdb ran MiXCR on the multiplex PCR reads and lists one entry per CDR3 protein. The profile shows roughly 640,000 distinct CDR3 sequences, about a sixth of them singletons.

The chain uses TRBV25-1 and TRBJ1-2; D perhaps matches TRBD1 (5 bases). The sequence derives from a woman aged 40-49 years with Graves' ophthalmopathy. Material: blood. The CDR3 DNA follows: TGTGCCAGCAGTCCCCCGGGGGGTGGACTCTATGGCTACACCTTC. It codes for CASSPPGGGLYGYTF.